The rows below give T cell receptor beta chains drawn from one sample of a study of cytomegalovirus exposure and HLA in healthy donors. Here immunoSEQ multiplex PCR was the method, and the copy in TCRdb shows in-frame clones only, minus some. Its table records about 190,000 clones. Sequenced: PBMCs. The source of these receptors is a woman in her thirties in good health and CMV-seropositive. Each CDR3 is given with its conserved first and last residue. D genes are given only for firm matches.

V gene	J gene	D gene	CDR3 DNA	CDR3 protein
TRBV6-6	TRBJ2-7	-	TGTGCCAGCAGTCCAGGATCCTACGAGCAGTACTTC	CASSPGSYEQYF
TRBV6-1	TRBJ1-5	-	TGTGCCAGCAGTGGGGCAGGGGAGAGCAATCAGCCCCAGCATTTT	CASSGAGESNQPQHF
TRBV6-5	TRBJ1-1	-	TGTGCCAGCAGTGGCGTGGGGCCGAACACTGAAGCTTTCTTT	CASSGVGPNTEAFF
TRBV5-1	TRBJ1-1	TRBD1	TGCGCCAGCAGCCCCACGGCAGGGGGAGCGAACACTGAAGCTTTCTTT	CASSPTAGGANTEAFF
TRBV11-2	TRBJ2-2	-	TGTGCCATCTGGGAGTACACCGGGGAGCTGTTTTTT	CAIWEYTGELFF
TRBV4-3	TRBJ2-5	-	TGCGCCAGCAGCCCCGTCTTTCCTAGCGCAGAGACCCAGTACTTC	CASSPVFPSAETQYF
TRBV4-1	TRBJ2-7	TRBD2	TGCGCCAGCAGCCAAGATACCGGGGGGAGCTACGAGCAGTACTTC	CASSQDTGGSYEQYF
TRBV15	TRBJ2-5	-	TGTGCCACCAGCAGGTTAACGGGGCAAGAGACCCAGTACTTC	CATSRLTGQETQYF
TRBV7-8	TRBJ2-5	TRBD1	TGTGCCAGCAGCTTGGGACAGACGGGGTCGACCCAGTACTTC	CASSLGQTGSTQYF
TRBV6-4	TRBJ1-2	TRBD1	TGTGCCAGCAGTGACCCTAATAGTCCGACAGGGATTAAGAAGTCTAACTATGGCTACACCTTC	CASSDPNSPTGIKKSNYGYTF
TRBV19	TRBJ1-2	TRBD1	TGTGCCAGTAGTATAGGGGACAGATATGGCTACACCTTC	CASSIGDRYGYTF
TRBV7-6	TRBJ2-5	-	TGTGCCAGCAGCTTAACGGGAGACCAAGAGACCCAGTACTTC	CASSLTGDQETQYF
TRBV19	TRBJ2-7	TRBD2	TGTGCCAGTAGTCTCGCAGCGGGGGGGAACTCCTACGAGCAGTACTTC	CASSLAAGGNSYEQYF
TRBV5-1	TRBJ2-7	TRBD1	TGCGCCAGCAGCGAGTCCGGGACAGGGGGATACGAGCAGTACTTC	CASSESGTGGYEQYF
TRBV11-2	TRBJ2-1	-	TGTGCCAGCAGCTTAGGACTAGTAAATGAGCAGTTCTTC	CASSLGLVNEQFF
TRBV2	TRBJ2-7	-	TGTGCCAGCAGTCTCGAGTCTAACGAGCAGTACTTC	CASSLESNEQYF
TRBV10-3	TRBJ2-2	TRBD1	TGTGCCCTTAGGACAGGGTTGACCGGGGAGCTGTTTTTT	CALRTGLTGELFF
TRBV19	TRBJ2-4	-	TGTGCCAGCGCAACTGGCCCAGGCCCAAACATTCAGTACTTC	CASATGPGPNIQYF
TRBV7-8	TRBJ2-3	TRBD2	TGTGCCAGCAGCTCCGTGACTAGCGGGGGCCGCACAGATACGCAGTATTTT	CASSSVTSGGRTDTQYF
TRBV4-2	TRBJ1-3	-	TGTGCCAGCAGCCCTCAGGGGCTGGGTGGAAACACCATATATTTT	CASSPQGLGGNTIYF
TRBV4-1	TRBJ2-5	TRBD2	TGCGCCAGCAGCCAAGGTGAGGGAGGGCTTGGAGAGACCCAGTACTTC	CASSQGEGGLGETQYF
TRBV10-1	TRBJ2-7	TRBD1	TGCGCCAGCAGTTCCACTACGCAGGGGGCGGGGATATACGAGCAGTACTTC	CASSSTTQGAGIYEQYF
TRBV11-2	TRBJ1-4	TRBD1	TGTGCCAGCAGCTCCCCACAGGGGGACAGGACTAATGAAAAACTGTTTTTT	CASSSPQGDRTNEKLFF
TRBV7-9	TRBJ2-7	TRBD1	TGTGCCAGCAGCTTCGACAGGGGCTACGAGCAGTACTTC	CASSFDRGYEQYF
TRBV10-1	TRBJ1-1	-	TGCGCCAGCAGTGAGTCCGCCCGGGGGGCTTTCTTT	CASSESARGAFF